This TCR beta chain was recovered during a study of shared clonotypes between healthy human individuals. Measured with immunoSEQ multiplex PCR; TCRdb has only the in-frame clones, and not every one. This sample has some 2.1 million clones, with 95% found just once. As to this clone: As yet, its antigen is unknown.

Regarding the study as a whole: Clonotype sharing among donors was thought likely to change with sequencing depth.

V was cut by 4 bases and J by 5 bases, with 21 bases left in between. The CDR3 length is 17 residues. CDR1 is SGDLS and CDR2 is YYNGEE in the germline V gene. The sample taken for sequencing was naive CD4+ T cells sorted from blood. Described subset: CD45RA+ positively selected. This TCR was sampled from a man aged 18 to 29 in good health. The V and J genes are TRBV9 and TRBJ2-2; D may be TRBD2 (5 bases). CDR3 protein: CASSQAVWGAGTGELFF. DNA for the CDR3: TGTGCCAGCAGCCAGGCGGTTTGGGGAGCTGGAACCGGGGAGCTGTTTTTT.